Listed here are 23 T cell receptor beta chains from one sample, sequenced in a study of cytotoxic CD8 clonotypes in ibrutinib-treated CLL. Assay: immunoSEQ multiplex PCR; the TCRdb copy retains only in-frame clones and omits some. The sample includes about 40,000 clones, under 80% of them seen just once. This specimen was PBMCs, taken at disease progression, from a patient treated with ibrutinib. Receptors originate from a human donor with chronic lymphocytic leukemia.

CDR3 amino acids: CATLSRQGIGYTF. CDR3 sequence (DNA): TGTGCCACCTTATCTCGACAGGGTATTGGCTACACCTTC. V usage is TRBV27 and J usage is TRBJ1-2; the match to TRBD1 covers 7 bases. The CDR3 runs to 13 residues. Trimming at V came to 10 bases and at J to 7 bases, leaving 12 bases not matched to a gene. Germline loops: CDR1 MNHEY, CDR2 SMNVEV (reference sequence).

This chain connects TRBV2 to TRBJ2-1, with D perhaps matching TRBD2 (5 bases). The germline V gene has CDR1 SNHLY and CDR2 FYNNEI. This CDR3 spans 15 amino acids. The germline V and J ends were trimmed by 8 bases and 5 bases, with 19 bases remaining between them. This chain's CDR3 is CASGARGMSNNEQFF. Written as DNA, the CDR3 is TGTGCCAGCGGTGCGAGAGGGATGTCAAACAATGAGCAGTTCTTC.

V usage is TRBV5-1 and J usage is TRBJ2-3; D is possibly TRBD1 (5 bases). This CDR3 region has 15 residues. V was shortened by 6 bases and J by 3 bases, with 17 bases between the two germline ends. Germline V gene lookup returns CDR1 SGHRS and CDR2 YFSETQ. DNA of the CDR3: TGCGCCAGCATACTTGGGCAGGGCAGAACAGATACGCAGTATTTT. This encodes CASILGQGRTDTQYF.

This clone was found a few times. The chain links TRBV5-1 to TRBJ2-1, with TRBD2 matching 12 bases. CDR3 length: 15 residues. Germline lookup yields CDR1 SGHRS and CDR2 YFSETQ. The junction had 7 bases not matched to a gene; V was cut back by 2 bases and J by 10 bases. In DNA, the CDR3 is TGCGCCAGCAGCTTCGGACTAGCGGGACTTGACGAGCAGTTCTTC. Protein product: CASSFGLAGLDEQFF. Full variable domain (remainder filled in from reference TRBV5-1 and TRBJ2-1): KAGVTQTPRYLIKTRGQQVTLSCSPISGHRSVSWYQQTPGQGLQFLFEYFSETQRNKGNFPGRFSGRQFSNSRSEMNVSTLELGDSALYLCASSFGLAGLDEQFFGPGTRLTVL.

This chain joins TRBV19 and TRBJ1-6; D is unresolved. The CDR3 totals 16 residues. The germline V gene encodes CDR1 LNHDA and CDR2 SQIVND (reference sequence). The ends were cut back, 1 base at V and 7 bases at J, with 14 bases in the middle. The CDR3 here is CASSIAAARGNSPLHF. The CDR3 DNA follows: TGTGCCAGTAGTATAGCGGCTGCGCGAGGGAATTCACCCCTCCACTTT.

CDR3: CASSSGGQDVTQYF. The CDR3 coding sequence is TGTGCCAGCTCCTCCGGGGGACAGGACGTGACCCAGTACTTC. The chain has TRBV18 and TRBJ2-5, with 8 bases that match TRBD1. This CDR3 region has 14 residues. The junction had 10 bases not matched to a gene; V was cut back by 6 bases and J by 7 bases. Germline CDR1 reads KGHSH; CDR2 reads LQKENI.

This rearrangement joins TRBV4-1 to TRBJ2-7; 10 bases line up with TRBD2. The CDR3 covers 15 residues. V dropped 2 bases and J dropped 3; count of bases not matched to a gene: 4. Germline CDR1 and CDR2: MGHRA and YSYEKL. The CDR3 here is CASSQTSGVGYEQYF. In DNA, the CDR3 is TGCGCCAGCAGCCAAACTAGCGGGGTAGGCTACGAGCAGTACTTC.

The sample holds a few counts of this clone. V and J are TRBV19 and TRBJ1-4, with unresolved D. There are 13 residues in the CDR3. Between the trimmed V and J ends, which lost 7 bases and 8 bases, there was a span of 14 bases. Germline V gene sequence: CDR1 LNHDA, CDR2 SQIVND (reference sequence). This CDR3 is CASKRIGSEKLFF. Written as DNA, the CDR3 is TGTGCCAGTAAACGGATAGGGTCGGAAAAACTGTTTTTT.

This clone is judged medium-sized. This rearrangement joins TRBV10-2 to TRBJ1-4; D remains ambiguous. The ends were cut back, 8 bases at V and 4 bases at J, with 2 bases in the middle. Germline V lookup: CDR1 WSHSY, CDR2 SAAADI. The CDR3 has 10 amino acids. CDR3 sequence (DNA): TGCGCCAGCGATAATGAAAAACTGTTTTTT. It codes for CASDNEKLFF.

This clone turned up a few times. The rearrangement links TRBV5-1 to TRBJ1-5; 8 nucleotides line up with TRBD1. CDR1 is SGHRS and CDR2 is YFSETQ in the germline V gene. The length of the CDR3 is 14 residues. Trimming cost V 7 bases and J 1 base; bases outside gene matches: 4. Written as DNA, the CDR3 is TGCGCCAGCGGACAGGGTATGAGCAATCAGCCCCAGCATTTT. This gives the protein CASGQGMSNQPQHF. Combining the CDR3 with reference TRBV5-1 and TRBJ1-5 gives the whole variable domain KAGVTQTPRYLIKTRGQQVTLSCSPISGHRSVSWYQQTPGQGLQFLFEYFSETQRNKGNFPGRFSGRQFSNSRSEMNVSTLELGDSALYLCASGQGMSNQPQHFGDGTRLSIL.

The rearrangement links TRBV14 to TRBJ2-2; maybe TRBD1 (5 bases). The CDR3 contains 14 residues. V lost 1 base, J lost 7 bases, and 10 bases lay in between. Germline V gives CDR1 SGHDN, CDR2 FVKESK. The CDR3 nucleotides are TGTGCCAGCAGCCAAGTAGGGGTTCGCGGGGAGCTGTTTTTT. Encoded protein: CASSQVGVRGELFF.

The chain has TRBV6-5 and TRBJ1-1, with D possibly matching TRBD1 (5 bases). CDR3 length: 14 residues. The germline gives CDR1 MNHEY, CDR2 SVGAGI. V lost 4 bases, J lost 2 bases, and 11 bases lay in between. In nucleotides, the CDR3 is TGTGCCAGCAGTTGGCAGGGAATTAACACTGAAGCTTTCTTT. Its translation: CASSWQGINTEAFF.

This sequence joins TRBV5-8 and TRBJ2-2; TRBD1 might be the D (6 bases). Germline V CDR1 and CDR2: SGHTS, YDEGEE. V was clipped by 0 bases and J by 6 bases, with 9 bases between them. The CDR3 is 14 amino acids. The CDR3 protein is CASSLEWGPGELFF. The DNA of the CDR3 is TGTGCCAGCAGCTTGGAGTGGGGGCCCGGGGAGCTGTTTTTT.

V and J are TRBV6-6 and TRBJ2-7; no clear D. Trimming stripped 2 bases from V and 2 bases from J, with 7 bases between. This CDR3 spans 13 amino acids. Germline CDR1 MNHNY, CDR2 SVGAGI (reference sequence). This chain's CDR3 is CASSYARTYEQYF. The CDR3 region has the DNA TGTGCCAGCAGTTACGCCCGAACCTACGAGCAGTACTTC.

The chain employs TRBV5-1 and TRBJ2-3; D perhaps matches TRBD2 (5 bases). The V gene's germline CDR1 is SGHRS and CDR2 YFSETQ. The germline V and J ends were trimmed by 4 bases and 6 bases, with 15 bases remaining between them. The CDR3 length is 14 residues. CDR3: CASSLRTRSDTQYF. The CDR3 region has the DNA TGCGCCAGCAGCCTACGTACTAGGTCGGATACGCAGTATTTT.

The V gene is TRBV9, the J gene TRBJ1-4, with D perhaps TRBD1 (5 bases). The germline V gene encodes CDR1 SGDLS and CDR2 YYNGEE. CDR3 size: 16 residues. V was trimmed by 0 bases and J by 4 bases, leaving 13 bases between them. CDR3 DNA sequence: TGTGCCAGCAGCGTAGCCCCGGGCAGGGATAATGAAAAACTGTTTTTT. Translating it yields CASSVAPGRDNEKLFF.

The CDR3 region is CASSELAGATNEQFF. CDR3 DNA sequence: TGTGCCAGCAGTGAACTAGCGGGAGCGACCAATGAGCAGTTCTTC. The chain has TRBV6-1 and TRBJ2-1, with 10 positions matching TRBD2. The germline V gene has CDR1 MNHNS and CDR2 SASEGT. Unmatched junction bases numbered 4, after V lost 2 bases and J lost 6 bases. This CDR3 spans 15 amino acids.

The table lists this clone with a count of one. The CDR3 coding sequence is TGTGCCAGCAGCGTCCGACAGGGACTCGGGGAGCTGTTTTTT. Amino acids: CASSVRQGLGELFF. The V gene is TRBV5-4, the J gene TRBJ2-2; a weak D match, TRBD1 (7 bases). This CDR3 contains 14 residues. Looked up from germline, CDR1 is SGHNT and CDR2 is YYREEE (reference sequence). V lost 4 bases and J 7 bases, leaving 14 bases between the germline ends.

About this clone: Other nucleotide sequences from this sample produce the same CDR3. The rearrangement uses TRBV5-4 and TRBJ2-3; 9 nucleotides line up with TRBD1. The V segment lost 2 bases and the J segment 2 bases; nucleotides outside the gene matches: 0. The germline V gene has CDR1 SGHNT and CDR2 YYREEE (reference sequence). There are 14 residues in the CDR3. Here the CDR3 reads CASSLQGATDTQYF. The CDR3 DNA follows: TGTGCCAGCAGCTTACAGGGGGCCACAGATACGCAGTATTTT.

The chain joins TRBV5-1 to TRBJ1-6, with 9 positions matching TRBD1. CDR1 and CDR2 from the germline V gene are SGHRS and YFSETQ. The CDR3 is made up of 16 amino acids. The trim removed 3 bases at V and 8 bases at J, leaving 9 bases unmatched. For the CDR3, the DNA is TGCGCCAGCAGCTCCGCCGGGACAGGGAGGGATTCACCCCTCCACTTT. It yields the protein CASSSAGTGRDSPLHF. The whole variable domain, filled in from reference TRBV5-1 and TRBJ1-6, reads KAGVTQTPRYLIKTRGQQVTLSCSPISGHRSVSWYQQTPGQGLQFLFEYFSETQRNKGNFPGRFSGRQFSNSRSEMNVSTLELGDSALYLCASSSAGTGRDSPLHFGNGTRLTVT.

In its sample, this clone was seen a few times. The V gene is TRBV4-1, the J gene TRBJ1-1; D unclear. CDR3 length equals 13 residues. The germline V gene has CDR1 MGHRA and CDR2 YSYEKL. The V gene lost 2 bases and the J gene lost 7 bases, with 11 bases spanning the gap. CDR3 nucleotides: TGCGCCAGCAGCCAATACAGCTACGATGAAGCTTTCTTT. Translation gives CASSQYSYDEAFF.

The rearrangement joins TRBV7-9 to TRBJ2-7; D is undetermined. The CDR3 length is 16 residues. V was trimmed by 5 bases and J by 2 bases, leaving 19 bases between them. Germline V lookup: CDR1 SEHNR, CDR2 FQNEAQ (reference sequence). CDR3 coding DNA: TGTGCCAGCAGCCCCCATCAACTTACAGCTACCTACGAGCAGTACTTC. Amino acids: CASSPHQLTATYEQYF. The variable domain in full, with the rest retrieved from reference TRBV7-9 and TRBJ2-7, is DTGVSQNPRHKITKRGQNVTFRCDPISEHNRLYWYRQTLGQGPEFLTYFQNEAQLEKSRLLSDRFSAERPKGSFSTLEIQRTEQGDSAMYLCASSPHQLTATYEQYFGPGTRLTVT.

The chain carries TRBV5-4 and TRBJ1-2, with 11 bases aligning to TRBD1. The CDR3 contains 14 residues. Germline values: CDR1 SGHNT, CDR2 YYREEE (reference sequence). With 2 bases clipped from V and 8 bases from J, the junction kept 5 bases outside the gene matches. The CDR3 is CASSFGTGGEGYTF. CDR3 coding DNA: TGTGCCAGCAGCTTCGGGACAGGGGGAGAGGGCTACACCTTC.